The 26 T cell receptor beta chains below come from one sample, sequenced in a study of blood T cell repertoires in COVID-19. Measured with immunoSEQ multiplex PCR; TCRdb has only the in-frame clones, and not every one. The profile shows 65,000 to 90,000 clones, around 85% of them singletons. Sequences were obtained from peripheral blood. The source of these receptors is a man aged 25-45 years with acute or convalescent COVID-19.

The rearrangement joins TRBV24-1 to TRBJ2-1, with a weak D call TRBD2 (6 bases). Germline loops: CDR1 KGHDR, CDR2 SFDVKD. The CDR3 loop spans 17 amino acids. The germline V and J ends were trimmed by 4 bases and 2 bases, with 17 bases remaining between them. CDR3 DNA sequence: TGTGCCACCAGTGACAGCTCCCGGATAGCGGCCTACAATGAGCAGTTCTTC. Protein sequence: CATSDSSRIAAYNEQFF.

The chain combines TRBV7-8 with TRBJ1-4; TRBD1 matches at 9 bases. The CDR3 has 14 amino acids. Germline V gives CDR1 SGHVS, CDR2 FQNEAQ. V lost 5 bases and J lost 8; bases outside the gene matches: 6. The CDR3 loop reads CASSAGTGWEKLFF. CDR3 nucleotide sequence: TGTGCCAGCAGCGCAGGGACAGGGTGGGAAAAACTGTTTTTT.

The chain couples TRBV2 to TRBJ2-1; 8 positions match TRBD2. Germline CDR1 SNHLY, CDR2 FYNNEI. The CDR3 extends over 13 amino acids. Trimming took 11 bases from V and 2 from J; bases not matched to a gene: 5. The CDR3 bases are TGTGCCCGGGGGGGGGCTACCTACAATGAGCAGTTCTTC. The encoded protein is CARGGATYNEQFF.

The gene calls are TRBV7-9 and TRBJ2-7; the D is unclear. The CDR3 is 14 residues long. Germline CDR1 SEHNR, CDR2 FQNEAQ (reference sequence). V lost 1 base to trimming and J lost 5 bases, with 12 bases between them. CDR3 loop: CASSLVNGADEQYF. Here the CDR3 DNA reads TGTGCCAGCAGCTTAGTTAATGGCGCGGACGAGCAGTACTTC.

The chain joins TRBV6-5 to TRBJ2-7, with TRBD1 matching 8 bases. The CDR3 is made up of 12 amino acids. Per germline, CDR1 MNHEY and CDR2 SVGAGI. With V trimmed by 6 bases and J by 5 bases, 3 bases remained unmatched. CDR3 protein: CASRAGGNEQYF. The CDR3, as DNA: TGTGCCAGCAGGGCAGGGGGCAACGAGCAGTACTTC.

The J gene is TRBJ2-7, the V gene TRBV28; 7 bases fit TRBD2. This CDR3 is built from 14 residues. Germline trimming cut 7 bases from V and 2 bases from J; bases unmatched to any gene: 8. Germline CDR1 MDHEN, CDR2 SYDVKM. CDR3 region: CASTAGDSAYEQYF. DNA of the CDR3: TGTGCCAGCACCGCGGGGGATTCAGCCTACGAGCAGTACTTC.

The V gene is TRBV14, the J gene TRBJ2-7, with TRBD1 matching 8 bases. The CDR3 has 15 amino acids. Germline loops: CDR1 SGHDN, CDR2 FVKESK. Trimming removed 4 bases from V and 4 bases from J; junction bases left unmatched: 9. CDR3 sequence reads: CASSPYRDRWYEQYF. The DNA of the CDR3 is TGTGCCAGCAGCCCTTACCGGGACAGGTGGTACGAGCAGTACTTC.

The chain couples TRBV28 to TRBJ1-1; D ambiguous. Per germline, CDR1 MDHEN and CDR2 SYDVKM. The CDR3 runs to 14 residues. Trimming left V 7 bases short and J 1 base short, with 13 bases between. CDR3 residues: CASTPGFPNTEAFF. The CDR3 DNA is TGTGCCAGCACTCCGGGTTTTCCGAACACTGAAGCTTTCTTT.

By frequency in the sample, this clone is large. The chain combines TRBV5-6 with TRBJ2-2; perhaps TRBD1 as D (6 bases). This CDR3 has 14 amino acids. V lost 2 bases and J 7 bases, leaving 12 bases between the germline ends. The V gene's germline CDR1 is SGHDT and CDR2 YYEEEE. The CDR3 is CASSLQGFSGELFF. As DNA, the CDR3 is TGTGCCAGCAGCTTACAGGGTTTCAGCGGGGAGCTGTTTTTT.

V is TRBV5-1 and J is TRBJ2-3; 7 nucleotides match TRBD2. V dropped 5 bases and J dropped 2; count of bases not matched to a gene: 5. Germline CDR1 reads SGHRS; CDR2 reads YFSETQ. The CDR3 contains 14 residues. The CDR3 sequence: CASSRGSLTDTQYF. CDR3 in DNA: TGCGCCAGCAGTCGCGGGAGCCTCACAGATACGCAGTATTTT.

This chain uses TRBV19 with TRBJ1-2; 8 bases line up with TRBD1. Germline values: CDR1 LNHDA, CDR2 SQIVND (reference sequence). The CDR3 has 16 amino acids. The junction had 10 bases not matched to a gene; V was cut back by 5 bases and J by 2 bases. CDR3 loop: CASSPLRQGNNYGYTF. The CDR3 nucleotides read TGTGCCAGTAGTCCACTTCGACAGGGGAACAACTATGGCTACACCTTC.

V usage is TRBV19 and J usage is TRBJ2-1; no clear D. The germline V gene has CDR1 LNHDA and CDR2 SQIVND (reference sequence). The V end lost 4 bases, the J end lost 7 bases, and 8 bases lay between the germline ends. This CDR3 has 12 amino acids. The CDR3: CASSRSLNEQFF. The CDR3 region has the DNA TGTGCCAGTAGTAGGAGTCTTAATGAGCAGTTCTTC.

The chain recombines TRBV11-3 with TRBJ2-5, with D possibly being TRBD2 (5 bases). Germline lookup yields CDR1 SGHNT and CDR2 YENEEA. The CDR3 length is 15 residues. V was pared by 0 bases and J by 5 bases, with 13 bases between. This CDR3 reads CASSLDGSSSETQYF. The CDR3 DNA sequence: TGTGCCAGCAGCTTAGATGGGTCTAGCAGCGAGACCCAGTACTTC.

This chain connects TRBV20-1 to TRBJ1-1; no firm D call. Trimming took off 6 bases at V and 1 base at J, with 6 bases between the two ends. The CDR3 extends over 11 amino acids. Germline CDR1 DFQATT, CDR2 SNEGSKA (reference sequence). The CDR3 DNA reads TGCAGTGCCCGGGAGAACACTGAAGCTTTCTTT. Protein sequence: CSARENTEAFF.

V gene TRBV7-2 combines with J gene TRBJ2-7; no clear D. Trimming cost V 0 bases and J 1 base, with 4 bases left between them. The CDR3 extends over 13 amino acids. Germline CDR1 is SGHTA and CDR2 is FQGNSA. The CDR3 sequence: CASSLAQSYEQYF. CDR3 nucleotides: TGTGCCAGCAGCTTAGCCCAGTCCTACGAGCAGTACTTC.

The chain combines TRBV5-8 with TRBJ2-3; 8 bases line up with TRBD2. V shed 3 bases and J 4 bases; nucleotides not matched to a gene: 7. The CDR3 runs 15 residues. CDR1 is SGHTS and CDR2 is YDEGEE in the germline V gene. The CDR3 bases are TGTGCCAGCAGCTCGACGGGACTAGAGGCAGATACGCAGTATTTT. It encodes CASSSTGLEADTQYF.

The chain couples TRBV6-5 to TRBJ2-1; 9 nucleotides line up with TRBD1. V lost 6 bases to trimming and J lost 12 bases; unmatched junction nucleotides: 9. The CDR3 spans 13 residues. CDR1 is MNHEY and CDR2 is SVGAGI in the germline V gene. This chain's CDR3 is CASSSNGQGRQFF. DNA of the CDR3: TGTGCCAGCAGCTCTAACGGACAGGGGAGGCAGTTCTTC.

The J gene is TRBJ2-7, the V gene TRBV6-5; D is possibly TRBD2 (5 bases). Germline lookup yields CDR1 MNHEY and CDR2 SVGAGI. V lost 7 bases and J lost 0, with 16 bases in between. The CDR3 extends over 15 amino acids. The CDR3 region has the DNA TGTGCCAGCAAGTCCGGGGAGATCAGCTCCTACGAGCAGTACTTC. Amino acid sequence: CASKSGEISSYEQYF.

This chain links TRBV11-3 with TRBJ2-3; D is possibly TRBD2 (5 bases). With 4 bases removed from V and 2 bases from J, the gap between germline ends came to 13 bases. The CDR3 sequence is 15 residues long. CDR1 and CDR2 (germline): SGHNT, YENEEA. The chain's CDR3 is CASSYGGDNTDTQYF. In nucleotides, the CDR3 is TGTGCCAGCAGCTATGGAGGAGATAACACAGATACGCAGTATTTT.

This chain connects TRBV11-2 to TRBJ1-4, with a possible D match to TRBD1 (6 bases). Trimming removed 5 bases at V and 8 bases at J, with 9 bases between. Germline V CDR1 and CDR2: SGHAT, FQNNGV. This CDR3 has 12 amino acids. CDR3 protein: CASSRDNEKLFF. The CDR3 DNA sequence: TGTGCCAGCAGCCGGGACAACGAAAAACTGTTTTTT.

The V gene is TRBV6-5, the J gene TRBJ2-7; the match to TRBD1 covers 8 bases. The CDR3 has 14 amino acids. CDR1 and CDR2 (germline): MNHEY, SVGAGI. V was clipped by 7 bases and J by 0 bases; unmatched bases: 5. CDR3 sequence (DNA): TGTGCCAGCATCGCGGGGACAGGCTCCTACGAGCAGTACTTC. Its protein product is CASIAGTGSYEQYF.

The genes are TRBV7-9 and TRBJ2-3, with 10 bases identical to TRBD2. Trimming at V came to 4 bases and at J to 4 bases, leaving 5 bases not matched to a gene. The germline V gene encodes CDR1 SEHNR and CDR2 FQNEAQ (reference sequence). The CDR3 loop spans 15 amino acids. The CDR3 reads CASSSRTSGADTQYF. In DNA, the CDR3 is TGTGCCAGCAGCTCTCGGACTAGCGGAGCAGATACGCAGTATTTT.

The chain couples TRBV5-1 to TRBJ2-1; 11 bases are shared with TRBD2. Germline CDR1 is SGHRS and CDR2 is YFSETQ. V shed 2 bases and J 6 bases; nucleotides not matched to a gene: 10. This CDR3 is 17 amino acids long. The CDR3 here is CASSFFRTSGSPNEQFF. The DNA of the CDR3 is TGCGCCAGCAGCTTTTTCAGAACTAGCGGGAGTCCCAATGAGCAGTTCTTC. The variable domain in full, completed from reference TRBV5-1 and TRBJ2-1, reads KAGVTQTPRYLIKTRGQQVTLSCSPISGHRSVSWYQQTPGQGLQFLFEYFSETQRNKGNFPGRFSGRQFSNSRSEMNVSTLELGDSALYLCASSFFRTSGSPNEQFFGPGTRLTVL.

The chain is built from TRBV7-9 and TRBJ2-7; 15 nucleotides match TRBD2. Germline-derived CDR1 and CDR2 are SEHNR and FQNEAQ (reference sequence). CDR3 length: 17 amino acids. J was trimmed by 1 base and V by 1 base; bases with no gene match: 2. Here the CDR3 DNA reads TGTGCCAGCAGCTTAGGGGGGACTAGCGGGAGGTCCTACGAGCAGTACTTC. Translation gives CASSLGGTSGRSYEQYF.

The chain uses TRBV28 and TRBJ1-5; perhaps TRBD1 as D (5 bases). Germline loops: CDR1 MDHEN, CDR2 SYDVKM. The length of the CDR3 is 17 residues. V was cut by 3 bases and J by 4 bases, with 19 bases left in between. CDR3 in DNA: TGTGCCAGCAGTTTCAGCTTCGGGGGGAGGGCTAATCAGCCCCAGCATTTT. As protein: CASSFSFGGRANQPQHF. Based on the CDR3 plus reference TRBV28 and TRBJ1-5, the full variable domain is DVKVTQSSRYLVKRTGEKVFLECVQDMDHENMFWYRQDPGLGLRLIYFSYDVKMKEKGDIPEGYSVSREKKERFSLILESASTNQTSMYLCASSFSFGGRANQPQHFGDGTRLSIL.

This chain joins TRBV2 and TRBJ2-1, with 9 bases lining up with TRBD2. The CDR3 loop spans 16 amino acids. Per germline, CDR1 SNHLY and CDR2 FYNNEI. With 0 bases clipped from V and 7 bases from J, the junction kept 7 bases outside the gene matches. The CDR3 DNA reads TGTGCCAGCAGTGAAGCGGGGGCTCTAGCGGGAAATGAGCAGTTCTTC. Protein sequence: CASSEAGALAGNEQFF.